This T cell receptor (beta chain) was found in a study of T-cell memory formation after mild COVID-19. Of note for this clonotype: Its matching antigen is unknown.

Whole-study results and caveats: CD4+ contracting clones were found mainly in CM and EM, and CD8+ ones in EMRA.

MiXCR was run by TCRdb on the 5' RACE reads, yielding one entry per CDR3 protein. There are roughly 130,000 distinct CDR3 sequences in the sample; over 15% occur only once, and over 4% lies in the top ten. With 5 bases removed from V and 4 bases from J, the gap between germline ends came to 23 bases. The CDR3 loop spans 17 amino acids. The sequenced sample was PBMCs or a T cell subset sorted from them (not recorded which). The rearrangement uses TRBV23-1 and TRBJ1-2; no definite D call. TRBV23-1 is sorted into the ORF group, with uncertain function. The sequence came from a man aged 18 to 35 who had mild COVID-19 (a few samples of this study predate the infection). Cell type and time point are not known. The CDR3 sequence is CASSCTTLDAAAYGYTF. CDR3 coding DNA: TGCGCCAGCAGTTGTACCACTTTGGACGCTGCTGCCTATGGCTACACCTTC.